This T cell receptor beta chain came from a study of glioma-infiltrating T cells. This clonotype was counted ten times or more. The antigen remains undetermined. The iRepertoire nested amplicon-rescue multiplex PCR amplified TCR alpha and beta CDR3s from RNA. One-step reverse transcription and amplification started from approximately 100-400 ng of tissue mRNA or PBMC total RNA. Each CDR3 protein gets one entry after TCRdb re-called the multiplex PCR reads with MiXCR. The sample has 150,000 to 200,000 distinct CDR3 sequences; around 40% are singletons. Regarding the study as a whole: Tissue-blood divergence was below expectation in non-neoplastic patients, above in gliomas. CDR3 overlap between tissue and blood was very small.

This sequence originates from a human donor with low-grade glioma or glioblastoma, undergoing nonglioma brain surgery, or in good health (not recorded which). The sequenced sample consisted of glioma tissue, nonneoplastic brain tissue, or PBMCs (not recorded which).

The CDR3 bases are TGCAGTGCTAGAGATCTTGACGGAGGGGCCTATCAGCCCCAGCATTTT. Its protein product is CSARDLDGGAYQPQHF. The chain carries TRBV20-1 and TRBJ1-5; D is possibly TRBD1 (5 bases). CDR3 size: 16 residues. Per germline, CDR1 DFQATT and CDR2 SNEGSKA (reference sequence). The V end lost 0 bases, the J end lost 5 bases, and 17 bases lay between the germline ends.